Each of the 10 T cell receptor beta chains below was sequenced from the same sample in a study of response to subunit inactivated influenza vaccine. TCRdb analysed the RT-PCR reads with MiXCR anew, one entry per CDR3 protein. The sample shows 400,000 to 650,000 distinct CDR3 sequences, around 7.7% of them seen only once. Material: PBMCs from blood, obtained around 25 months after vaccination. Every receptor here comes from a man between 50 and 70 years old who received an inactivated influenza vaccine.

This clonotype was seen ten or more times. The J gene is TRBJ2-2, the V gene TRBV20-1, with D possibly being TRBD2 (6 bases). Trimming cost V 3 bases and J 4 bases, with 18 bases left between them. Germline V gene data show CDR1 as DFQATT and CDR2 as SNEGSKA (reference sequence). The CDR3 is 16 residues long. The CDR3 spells CSASGSPERSTGELFF. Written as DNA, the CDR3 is TGCAGTGCTAGCGGGAGTCCCGAAAGGAGCACCGGGGAGCTGTTTTTT.

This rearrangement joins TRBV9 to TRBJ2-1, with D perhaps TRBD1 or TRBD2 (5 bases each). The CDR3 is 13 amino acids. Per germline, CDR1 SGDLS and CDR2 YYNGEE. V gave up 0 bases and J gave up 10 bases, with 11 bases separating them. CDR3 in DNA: TGTGCCAGCAGCGTAGACTGGGGGAGCGAGCAGTTCTTC. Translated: CASSVDWGSEQFF.

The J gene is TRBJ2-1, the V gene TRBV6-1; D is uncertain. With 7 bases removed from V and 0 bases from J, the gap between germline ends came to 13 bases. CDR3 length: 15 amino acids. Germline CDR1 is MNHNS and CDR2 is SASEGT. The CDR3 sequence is CASTHGRSSYNEQFF. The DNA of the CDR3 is TGTGCCAGCACACATGGCAGGAGCTCCTACAATGAGCAGTTCTTC.

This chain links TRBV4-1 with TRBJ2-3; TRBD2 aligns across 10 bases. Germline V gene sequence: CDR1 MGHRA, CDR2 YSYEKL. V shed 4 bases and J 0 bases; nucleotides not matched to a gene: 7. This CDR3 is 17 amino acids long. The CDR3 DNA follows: TGCGCCAGCAGCCCCCTTGGACTAGCGGCTAGCACAGATACGCAGTATTTT. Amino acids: CASSPLGLAASTDTQYF.

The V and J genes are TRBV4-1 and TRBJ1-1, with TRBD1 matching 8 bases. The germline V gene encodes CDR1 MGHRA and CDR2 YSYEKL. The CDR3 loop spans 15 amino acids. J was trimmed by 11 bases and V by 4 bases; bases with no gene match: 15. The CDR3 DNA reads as TGCGCCAGCAGCCCGACGGAAGGACAGGGATTCGGGGCTTTCTTT. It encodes CASSPTEGQGFGAFF.

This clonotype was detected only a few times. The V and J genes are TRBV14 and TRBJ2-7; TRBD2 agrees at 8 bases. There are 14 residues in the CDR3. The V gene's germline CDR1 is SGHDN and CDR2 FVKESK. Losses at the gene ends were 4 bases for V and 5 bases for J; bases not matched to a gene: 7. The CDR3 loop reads CASSPVAGPHEQYF. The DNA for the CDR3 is TGTGCCAGCAGCCCTGTAGCGGGGCCCCACGAGCAGTACTTC.

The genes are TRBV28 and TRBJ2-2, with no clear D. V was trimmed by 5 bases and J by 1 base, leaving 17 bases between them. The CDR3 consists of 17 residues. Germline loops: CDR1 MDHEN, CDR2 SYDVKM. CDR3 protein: CASSPNGLTVNTGELFF. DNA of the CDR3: TGTGCCAGCAGTCCCAACGGTTTGACGGTGAACACCGGGGAGCTGTTTTTT.

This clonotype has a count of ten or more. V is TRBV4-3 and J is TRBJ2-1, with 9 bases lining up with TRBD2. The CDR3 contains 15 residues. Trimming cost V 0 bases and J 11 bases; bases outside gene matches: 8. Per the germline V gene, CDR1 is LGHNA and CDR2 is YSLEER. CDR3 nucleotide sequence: TGCGCCAGCAGCCAAGATCGGGCTAGCGGGGCCAAGCAGTTCTTC. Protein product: CASSQDRASGAKQFF.

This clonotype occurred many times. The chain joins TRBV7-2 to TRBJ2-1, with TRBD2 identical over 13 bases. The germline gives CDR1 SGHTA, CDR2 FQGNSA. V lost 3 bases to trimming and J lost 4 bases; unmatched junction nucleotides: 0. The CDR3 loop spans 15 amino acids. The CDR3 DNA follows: TGTGCCAGCAGCTTGACTAGCGGGAGGTACAATGAGCAGTTCTTC. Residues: CASSLTSGRYNEQFF.

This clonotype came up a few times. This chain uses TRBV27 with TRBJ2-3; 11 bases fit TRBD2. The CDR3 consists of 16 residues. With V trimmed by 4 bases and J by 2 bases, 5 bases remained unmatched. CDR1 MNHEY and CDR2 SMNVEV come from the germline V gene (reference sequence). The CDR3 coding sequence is TGTGCCAGCAGTTCCGTTAGCGGGAGGGCCACAGATACGCAGTATTTT. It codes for CASSSVSGRATDTQYF.